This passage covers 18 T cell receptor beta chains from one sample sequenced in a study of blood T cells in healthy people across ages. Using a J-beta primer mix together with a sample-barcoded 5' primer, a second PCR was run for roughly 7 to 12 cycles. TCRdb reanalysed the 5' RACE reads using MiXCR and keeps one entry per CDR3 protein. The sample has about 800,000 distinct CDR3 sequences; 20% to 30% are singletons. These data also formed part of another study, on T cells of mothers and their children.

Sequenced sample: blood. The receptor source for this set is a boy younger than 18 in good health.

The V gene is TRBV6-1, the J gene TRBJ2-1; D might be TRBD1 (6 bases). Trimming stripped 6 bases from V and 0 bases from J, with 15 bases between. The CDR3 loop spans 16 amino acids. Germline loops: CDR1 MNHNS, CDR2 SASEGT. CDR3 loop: CASSPRGQSSYNEQFF. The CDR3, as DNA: TGTGCCAGCAGCCCTCGAGGACAGAGCTCCTACAATGAGCAGTTCTTC.

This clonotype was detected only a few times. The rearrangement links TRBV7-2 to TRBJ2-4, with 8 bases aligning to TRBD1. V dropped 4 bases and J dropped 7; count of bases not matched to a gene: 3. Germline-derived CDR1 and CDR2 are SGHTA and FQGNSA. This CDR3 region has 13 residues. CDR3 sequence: CASSSGQGNIQYF. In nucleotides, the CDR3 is TGTGCCAGCAGCTCCGGACAGGGCAACATTCAGTACTTC.

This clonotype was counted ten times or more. The CDR3 spells CASSLAADTQYF. As DNA, the CDR3 is TGTGCCAGCAGCTTAGCGGCAGATACGCAGTATTTT. The rearrangement links TRBV7-9 to TRBJ2-3; D ambiguous. CDR1 SEHNR and CDR2 FQNEAQ come from the germline V gene (reference sequence). With 0 bases removed from V and 4 bases from J, the gap between germline ends came to 2 bases. This CDR3 spans 12 amino acids.

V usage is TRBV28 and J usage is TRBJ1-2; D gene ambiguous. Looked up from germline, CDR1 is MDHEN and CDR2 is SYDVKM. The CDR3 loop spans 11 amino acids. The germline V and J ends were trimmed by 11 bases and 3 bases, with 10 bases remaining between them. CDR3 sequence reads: CAGSPDYGYTF. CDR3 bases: TGTGCCGGCTCCCCGGACTATGGCTACACCTTC.

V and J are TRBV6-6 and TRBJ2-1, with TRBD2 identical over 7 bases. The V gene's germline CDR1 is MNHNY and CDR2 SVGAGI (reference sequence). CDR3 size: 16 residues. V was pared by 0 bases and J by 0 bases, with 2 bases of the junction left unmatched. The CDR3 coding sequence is TGTGCCAGCAGTTACTCGGGGGGGATCTCCTACAATGAGCAGTTCTTC. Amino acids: CASSYSGGISYNEQFF.

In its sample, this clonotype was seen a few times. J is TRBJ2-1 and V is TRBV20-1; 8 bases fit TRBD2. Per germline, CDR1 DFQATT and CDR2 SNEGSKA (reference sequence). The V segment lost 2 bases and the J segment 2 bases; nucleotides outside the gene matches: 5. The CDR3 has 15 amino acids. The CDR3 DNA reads TGCAGTGCTAGAACCGGGACTAGTCCCTACAATGAGCAGTTCTTC. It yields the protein CSARTGTSPYNEQFF.

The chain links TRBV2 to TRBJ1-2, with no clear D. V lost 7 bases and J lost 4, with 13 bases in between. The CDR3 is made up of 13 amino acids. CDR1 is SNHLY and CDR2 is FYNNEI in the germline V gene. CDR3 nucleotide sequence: TGTGCCAGCAAAGACCACTACCTCTATGGCTACACCTTC. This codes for CASKDHYLYGYTF.

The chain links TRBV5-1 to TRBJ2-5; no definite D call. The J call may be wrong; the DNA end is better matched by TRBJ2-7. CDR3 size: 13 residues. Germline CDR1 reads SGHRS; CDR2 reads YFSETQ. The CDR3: CASSFGGNYEQYF. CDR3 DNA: TGCGCCAGCAGCTTCGGCGGTAACTACGAGCAGTACTTC.

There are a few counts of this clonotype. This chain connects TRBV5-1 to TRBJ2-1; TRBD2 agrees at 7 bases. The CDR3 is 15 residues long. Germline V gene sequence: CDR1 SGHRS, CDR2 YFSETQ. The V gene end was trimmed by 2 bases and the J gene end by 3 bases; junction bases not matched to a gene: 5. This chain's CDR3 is CASSFVGGSYNEQFF. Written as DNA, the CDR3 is TGCGCCAGCAGCTTCGTTGGCGGGAGCTACAATGAGCAGTTCTTC.

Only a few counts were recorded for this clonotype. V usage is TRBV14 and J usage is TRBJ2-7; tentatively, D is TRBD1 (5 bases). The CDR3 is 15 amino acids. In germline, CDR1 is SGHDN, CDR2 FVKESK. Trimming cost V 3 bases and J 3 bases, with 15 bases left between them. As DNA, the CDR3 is TGTGCCAGCAGCCACCAAGGGCAGGGCGGCTACGAGCAGTACTTC. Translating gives CASSHQGQGGYEQYF.

The CDR3 DNA follows: TGCGCCAGCAGCCTGGACAGGCCGAACACTGAAGCTTTCTTT. Translated: CASSLDRPNTEAFF. The chain joins TRBV5-1 to TRBJ1-1; 7 bases line up with TRBD1. CDR3 size: 14 residues. The J segment lost 1 base and the V segment lost 4 bases, leaving 4 bases of the junction unmatched. Per germline, CDR1 SGHRS and CDR2 YFSETQ.

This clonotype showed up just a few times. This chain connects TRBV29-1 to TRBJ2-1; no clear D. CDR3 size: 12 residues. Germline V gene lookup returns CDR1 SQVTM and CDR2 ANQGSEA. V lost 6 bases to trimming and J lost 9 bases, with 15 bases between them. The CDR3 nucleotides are TGCAGCGTCGATCATGGACGTCCTGAGCAGTTCTTC. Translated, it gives CSVDHGRPEQFF.

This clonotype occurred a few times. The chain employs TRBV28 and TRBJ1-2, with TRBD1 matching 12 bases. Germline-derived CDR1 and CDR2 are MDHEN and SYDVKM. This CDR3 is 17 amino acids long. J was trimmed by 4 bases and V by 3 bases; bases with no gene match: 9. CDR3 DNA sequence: TGTGCCAGCAGTTTGTCCGGGACAGGGGGCATGGGCTATGGCTACACCTTC. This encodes CASSLSGTGGMGYGYTF.

The CDR3 DNA reads TGTGCCTGCATTTCCAGCCGGGACATCGACTCCTACGAGCAGTACTTC. It is translated as CACISSRDIDSYEQYF. This sequence joins TRBV25-1 and TRBJ2-7, with D maybe TRBD1 (6 bases). Per the germline V gene, CDR1 is MGHDK and CDR2 is SYGVNS. This CDR3 region has 16 residues. V was cut by 11 bases and J by 0 bases, with 23 bases left in between.

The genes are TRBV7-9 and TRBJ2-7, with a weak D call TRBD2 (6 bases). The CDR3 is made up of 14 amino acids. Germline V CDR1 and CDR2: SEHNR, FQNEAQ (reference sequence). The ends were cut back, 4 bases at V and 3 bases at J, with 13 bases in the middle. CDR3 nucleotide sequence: TGTGCCAGCAGCTCGGGACTTGTACACTACGAGCAGTACTTC. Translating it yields CASSSGLVHYEQYF. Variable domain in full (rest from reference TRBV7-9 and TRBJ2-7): DTGVSQNPRHKITKRGQNVTFRCDPISEHNRLYWYRQTLGQGPEFLTYFQNEAQLEKSRLLSDRFSAERPKGSFSTLEIQRTEQGDSAMYLCASSSGLVHYEQYFGPGTRLTVT.

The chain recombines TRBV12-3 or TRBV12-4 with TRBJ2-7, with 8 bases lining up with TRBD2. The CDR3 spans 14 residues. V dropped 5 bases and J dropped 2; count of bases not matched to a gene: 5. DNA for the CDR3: TGTGCCAGCAGTAGCGGGGGATTCACCTACGAGCAGTACTTC. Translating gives CASSSGGFTYEQYF.

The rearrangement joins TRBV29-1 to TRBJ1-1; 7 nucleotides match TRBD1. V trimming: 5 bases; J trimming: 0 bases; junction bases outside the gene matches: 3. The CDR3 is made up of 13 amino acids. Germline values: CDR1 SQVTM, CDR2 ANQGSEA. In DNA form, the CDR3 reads TGCAGCGTTTTGACAGGGATGAACACTGAAGCTTTCTTT. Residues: CSVLTGMNTEAFF.

This chain's CDR3 is CASSSRLVGLGKTQYF. The CDR3 DNA reads TGTGCCAGCAGTTCCCGCCTTGTGGGACTCGGGAAGACCCAGTACTTC. The V gene is TRBV28, the J gene TRBJ2-5; D perhaps matches TRBD2 (6 bases). The CDR3 consists of 16 residues. Trimming left V 4 bases short and J 6 bases short, with 21 bases between. Germline CDR1 reads MDHEN; CDR2 reads SYDVKM.